The next 6 T cell receptor beta chains were all read from a single sample in a study of shared clonotypes between healthy human individuals. Method: immunoSEQ multiplex PCR; TCRdb's copy keeps in-frame clones and lacks some. The sample contains some 2,100,000 clones, approximately 94% of which appear only once. The sequenced sample consisted of naive CD4+ T cells sorted from blood. Subset reported: CD45RA+ positively selected. These receptors all come from a young man in good health.

This CDR3 is CASSSSGTGNSPLHF. In DNA form, the CDR3 reads TGTGCCAGCAGCTCTTCCGGGACAGGGAATTCACCCCTCCACTTT. The rearrangement links TRBV7-9 to TRBJ1-6; TRBD1 aligns across 9 bases. The J segment lost 7 bases and the V segment lost 4 bases, leaving 5 bases of the junction unmatched. Germline V gene lookup returns CDR1 SEHNR and CDR2 FQNEAQ (reference sequence). The CDR3 extends over 15 amino acids.

In its sample, this clone was seen once. The chain joins TRBV5-8 to TRBJ1-6; TRBD1 is a possible D gene (6 bases). Germline CDR1 and CDR2: SGHTS and YDEGEE. V lost 4 bases and J 6 bases, leaving 20 bases between the germline ends. The CDR3 spans 17 residues. CDR3 in DNA: TGTGCCAGCAGCCGAAGTAAGACAGGCGGATCTAATTCACCCCTCCACTTT. Translated: CASSRSKTGGSNSPLHF.

The V gene is TRBV30, the J gene TRBJ2-5, with TRBD2 matching 11 bases. Unmatched junction bases numbered 4, after V lost 1 base and J lost 6 bases. Germline CDR1 and CDR2: GTSNPN and SVGIG (reference sequence). The CDR3 runs to 14 residues. Here the CDR3 DNA reads TGTGCCTGGAGTGAGGGACTAGCGGTAAAGACCCAGTACTTC. This encodes CAWSEGLAVKTQYF.

The chain couples TRBV6-5 to TRBJ1-1, with 8 bases identical to TRBD1. V lost 6 bases, J lost 10 bases, and 4 bases stayed unmatched. CDR1 is MNHEY and CDR2 is SVGAGI in the germline V gene. The CDR3 sequence is 11 residues long. The CDR3 region is CASSQGASAFF. DNA of the CDR3: TGTGCCAGCAGCCAGGGGGCCTCAGCTTTCTTT.

J is TRBJ1-1 and V is TRBV10-2; D gene ambiguous. The CDR3 is made up of 14 amino acids. Trimming shortened V by 8 bases and J by 1 base, and 14 bases separated the two germline ends. Germline assignment: CDR1 WSHSY and CDR2 SAAADI. The CDR3 loop is CASRVTRTNTEAFF. CDR3 nucleotide sequence: TGCGCCAGCCGGGTAACACGTACGAACACTGAAGCTTTCTTT.

Comment on this clone: The identical CDR3 is also encoded by other nucleotide sequences in the sample. V is TRBV19 and J is TRBJ1-2; 9 nucleotides line up with TRBD1. The CDR3 runs to 14 residues. Germline CDR1 LNHDA, CDR2 SQIVND (reference sequence). V dropped 6 bases and J dropped 4; count of bases not matched to a gene: 6. The CDR3 DNA sequence: TGTGCCAGTAGGCCCCAGACAGGGGGCTATGGCTACACCTTC. It encodes CASRPQTGGYGYTF.